Listed here are 26 T cell receptor beta chains from one sample, sequenced in a study of blood T cell repertoires in COVID-19. Sequencing was performed with immunoSEQ multiplex PCR; in TCRdb, only in-frame clones are kept and a portion is missing. This table has around 200,000 clones, around 90% appearing once. The sequenced material came from peripheral blood. The receptors shown here come from a man aged 40-55 years with acute or convalescent COVID-19.

The V call is TRBV11-1, the J call TRBJ2-7; D is perhaps TRBD2 (5 bases). V was pared by 2 bases and J by 1 base, with 12 bases between. Germline assignment: CDR1 SGHAT and CDR2 FQDESV (reference sequence). The CDR3 loop spans 15 amino acids. In DNA, the CDR3 is TGTGCCAGCAGCTTACTACGGGGTCAGTCCTACGAGCAGTACTTC. This sequence encodes CASSLLRGQSYEQYF.

The chain joins TRBV3-1 (or the pseudogene TRBV3-2) to TRBJ1-2; TRBD1 agrees at 8 bases. The junction had 6 bases not matched to a gene; V was cut back by 4 bases and J by 8 bases. Germline values: CDR1 LGHDT, CDR2 YNNKEL (reference sequence). This CDR3 has 13 residues. CDR3 nucleotide sequence: TGTGCCAGCAGCCTCCCAGGGGGCTTGGGCTACACCTTC. Translating it yields CASSLPGGLGYTF.

The chain uses TRBV19 and TRBJ1-1; D call uncertain. Germline V gives CDR1 LNHDA, CDR2 SQIVND (reference sequence). V was trimmed by 1 base and J by 10 bases, leaving 13 bases between them. This CDR3 contains 13 residues. The CDR3 protein is CASSIVDPGGAFF. The CDR3 region has the DNA TGTGCCAGTAGTATAGTCGACCCGGGAGGAGCTTTCTTT.

J is TRBJ1-6 and V is TRBV30; maybe TRBD1 (5 bases). V was clipped by 3 bases and J by 8 bases, with 14 bases between them. This CDR3 comprises 14 residues. Germline V CDR1 and CDR2: GTSNPN, SVGIG (reference sequence). CDR3 sequence (DNA): TGTGCCTGGAGCCTACTCGACAGTCATTCACCCCTCCACTTT. Translated, it gives CAWSLLDSHSPLHF. Complete variable domain (other parts from reference TRBV30 and TRBJ1-6): SQTIHQWPATLVQPVGSPLSLECTVEGTSNPNLYWYRQAAGRGLQLLFYSVGIGQISSEVPQNLSASRPQDRQFILSSKKLLLSDSGFYLCAWSLLDSHSPLHFGNGTRLTVT.

With regard to this clone: One end of the junction varies from germline; a read error may be responsible. The CDR3: CASSQEGLRGEQYF. CDR3 bases: TGTGCTAGCAGCCAAGAGGGACTGAGAGGCGAGCAGTACTTC. The rearrangement links TRBV7-7 to TRBJ2-7; D is possibly TRBD2 (6 bases). Germline V lookup: CDR1 SSHAT, CDR2 FNYEAQ (reference sequence). The CDR3 contains 14 residues.

This rearrangement joins TRBV11-2 to TRBJ1-2, with D maybe TRBD1 (5 bases). The CDR3 is 13 residues long. CDR1 and CDR2 (germline): SGHAT, FQNNGV. The germline V and J ends were trimmed by 0 bases and 5 bases, with 7 bases remaining between them. The CDR3 is CASSLDSGYGYTF. The CDR3, as DNA: TGTGCCAGCAGCTTAGATTCAGGGTATGGCTACACCTTC.

The V gene is TRBV7-9, the J gene TRBJ2-5; tentative D call: TRBD2 (7 bases). This CDR3 contains 14 residues. Trimming left V 6 bases short and J 3 bases short, with 14 bases between. CDR1 is SEHNR and CDR2 is FQNEAQ in the germline V gene (reference sequence). CDR3 sequence: CASSGGGREETQYF. The CDR3 region has the DNA TGTGCCAGCAGTGGCGGGGGCCGAGAAGAGACCCAGTACTTC. The entire variable domain, with the rest obtained from reference TRBV7-9 and TRBJ2-5, is as follows: DTGVSQNPRHKITKRGQNVTFRCDPISEHNRLYWYRQTLGQGPEFLTYFQNEAQLEKSRLLSDRFSAERPKGSFSTLEIQRTEQGDSAMYLCASSGGGREETQYFGPGTRLLVL.

The chain has TRBV2 and TRBJ2-1, with a possible D match to TRBD1 (6 bases). CDR3 size: 13 residues. CDR1 and CDR2 (germline): SNHLY, FYNNEI. The ends were cut back, 5 bases at V and 9 bases at J, with 14 bases in the middle. CDR3 sequence (DNA): TGTGCCAGCAGTTCAAACAGGGACGGTGAGCAGTTCTTC. Translated, it gives CASSSNRDGEQFF.

The J gene is TRBJ1-1, the V gene TRBV5-1; 8 bases match TRBD1. The ends lost 4 bases at V and 1 base at J; junction bases unmatched: 6. The CDR3 is 15 amino acids. Germline values: CDR1 SGHRS, CDR2 YFSETQ. In DNA, the CDR3 is TGCGCCAGCAGCCCCGGACAGGGCTGGAACACTGAAGCTTTCTTT. Residues: CASSPGQGWNTEAFF.

The chain has TRBV2 and TRBJ2-7, with 7 positions matching TRBD1. Per the germline V gene, CDR1 is SNHLY and CDR2 is FYNNEI. With 4 bases clipped from V and 4 bases from J, the junction kept 13 bases outside the gene matches. The CDR3 length is 16 residues. The DNA of the CDR3 is TGTGCCAGCAGTGCCCCACAGGGGTCGAGAGATTACGAGCAGTACTTC. Its protein product is CASSAPQGSRDYEQYF.

The rearrangement joins TRBV7-6 to TRBJ2-3, with 9 nucleotides matching TRBD2. The trim removed 1 base at V and 2 bases at J, leaving 4 bases unmatched. Germline V gene lookup returns CDR1 SGHVS and CDR2 FNYEAQ. The CDR3 totals 16 residues. CDR3 nucleotides: TGTGCCAGCAGCTTAGTCGGGACTAGCAACACAGATACGCAGTATTTT. It specifies CASSLVGTSNTDTQYF.

This chain uses TRBV7-2 with TRBJ1-5; 7 positions agree with TRBD1. V trimming: 2 bases; J trimming: 2 bases; junction bases outside the gene matches: 3. Germline assignment: CDR1 SGHTA and CDR2 FQGNSA. The CDR3 covers 15 residues. The CDR3 loop reads CASSLRQGGNQPQHF. CDR3 coding DNA: TGTGCCAGCAGCTTAAGACAGGGTGGCAATCAGCCCCAGCATTTT.

V usage is TRBV28 and J usage is TRBJ2-7, with TRBD2 matching 12 bases. Germline CDR1 and CDR2: MDHEN and SYDVKM. The CDR3 consists of 15 residues. With 6 bases clipped from V and 3 bases from J, the junction kept 6 bases outside the gene matches. The DNA for the CDR3 is TGTGCCAGCAGGGAAGGACTAGCGGGACGCTACGAGCAGTACTTC. Its protein is CASREGLAGRYEQYF. The variable domain in full, with the rest retrieved from reference TRBV28 and TRBJ2-7, is DVKVTQSSRYLVKRTGEKVFLECVQDMDHENMFWYRQDPGLGLRLIYFSYDVKMKEKGDIPEGYSVSREKKERFSLILESASTNQTSMYLCASREGLAGRYEQYFGPGTRLTVT.

The V gene is TRBV11-2, the J gene TRBJ2-1; TRBD1 agrees at 9 bases. The trim removed 5 bases at V and 8 bases at J, leaving 10 bases unmatched. There are 15 residues in the CDR3. Germline loops: CDR1 SGHAT, CDR2 FQNNGV. CDR3 sequence (DNA): TGTGCCAGCAGCCGCCCCGGGACAGGGTTCTATGAGCAGTTCTTC. Its translation: CASSRPGTGFYEQFF.

This chain uses TRBV28 with TRBJ1-4, with 10 bases lining up with TRBD1. Trimming took 6 bases from V and 5 from J; bases not matched to a gene: 3. This CDR3 spans 14 amino acids. The germline V gene has CDR1 MDHEN and CDR2 SYDVKM. This chain's CDR3 is CASRPGQGNEKLFF. The DNA of the CDR3 is TGTGCCAGCAGGCCGGGACAGGGGAATGAAAAACTGTTTTTT.

The chain uses TRBV3-1 (or the pseudogene TRBV3-2) and TRBJ2-1, with no clear D. This CDR3 comprises 15 residues. The V and J ends lost 0 bases and 2 bases respectively, with 8 bases between them. Germline assignment: CDR1 LGHDT and CDR2 YNNKEL (reference sequence). The CDR3 nucleotides are TGTGCCAGCAGCCAAGATCGACTGGCCTACAATGAGCAGTTCTTC. Translated, it gives CASSQDRLAYNEQFF.

As for this clone: Other nucleotide sequences in the sample specify the same CDR3. The chain joins TRBV2 to TRBJ1-1; D uncertain. Germline-derived CDR1 and CDR2 are SNHLY and FYNNEI. Trimming cost V 5 bases and J 0 bases, with 7 bases left between them. The CDR3 is made up of 13 amino acids. CDR3 residues: CASSLRLNTEAFF. The CDR3 coding sequence is TGTGCCAGCAGTCTACGTTTGAACACTGAAGCTTTCTTT.

J is TRBJ2-2 and V is TRBV5-6; D ambiguous. The germline V gene has CDR1 SGHDT and CDR2 YYEEEE. The CDR3 sequence is 16 residues long. V was shortened by 0 bases and J by 0 bases, with 9 bases between the two germline ends. This CDR3 is CASSLEQSANTGELFF. The CDR3 coding sequence is TGTGCCAGCAGCTTGGAACAGAGTGCGAACACCGGGGAGCTGTTTTTT.

The V call is TRBV30, the J call TRBJ2-1; D possibly corresponds to TRBD2 (5 bases). CDR1 GTSNPN and CDR2 SVGIG come from the germline V gene (reference sequence). Trimming pared 6 bases from V and 3 bases from J, leaving 12 bases between. This CDR3 is 13 amino acids long. This CDR3 is CACRGPRYNEQFF. The CDR3 DNA reads as TGTGCCTGTAGAGGGCCACGCTACAATGAGCAGTTCTTC.

This clone was recorded a few times. V gene TRBV12-3 or TRBV12-4 combines with J gene TRBJ1-1, with 7 bases identical to TRBD1. The CDR3 runs to 13 residues. The ends lost 7 bases at V and 1 base at J; junction bases unmatched: 3. This chain's CDR3 is CASNRQGNTEAFF. Written as DNA, the CDR3 is TGTGCCAGCAATCGACAGGGGAACACTGAAGCTTTCTTT.

The genes are TRBV3-1 (or the pseudogene TRBV3-2) and TRBJ2-7, with D possibly matching TRBD2 (7 bases). Between the trimmed V and J ends, which lost 4 bases and 5 bases, there was a span of 12 bases. The CDR3 spans 13 residues. CDR1 and CDR2 from the germline V gene are LGHDT and YNNKEL (reference sequence). The CDR3 protein is CASSPRGADEQYF. The CDR3, as DNA: TGTGCCAGCAGCCCTCGGGGGGCCGACGAGCAGTACTTC.

The rearrangement links TRBV12-5 to TRBJ2-2, with D possibly matching TRBD2 (5 bases). The V end lost 0 bases, the J end lost 8 bases, and 22 bases lay between the germline ends. This CDR3 region has 18 residues. Germline CDR1 and CDR2: LGHNT and FRNRAP. CDR3 sequence (DNA): TGTGCTAGTGGTTTGGTATCGTGGCGGGTAGTCTACATTGGGGAGCTGTTTTTT. As protein: CASGLVSWRVVYIGELFF.

The chain links TRBV7-3 to TRBJ2-2; D is perhaps TRBD2 (6 bases). Trimming took 5 bases from V and 5 from J, leaving 21 bases between them. The length of the CDR3 is 17 residues. CDR1 and CDR2 (germline): SGHTA, FQGTGA. The CDR3: CASSPGGFKSLTGELFF. DNA for the CDR3: TGTGCCAGCAGCCCAGGAGGGTTCAAATCATTGACCGGGGAGCTGTTTTTT.

The rearrangement uses TRBV11-2 and TRBJ2-7; maybe TRBD1 (5 bases). Trimming took off 3 bases at V and 6 bases at J, with 12 bases between the two ends. Germline CDR1 reads SGHAT; CDR2 reads FQNNGV. CDR3 length: 13 residues. The chain's CDR3 is CASSLATGTEQYF. For the CDR3, the DNA is TGTGCCAGCAGCTTGGCAACAGGTACCGAGCAGTACTTC.

The V call is TRBV7-9, the J call TRBJ1-2; D is possibly TRBD1 (5 bases). Trimming took 0 bases from V and 5 from J, leaving 10 bases between them. Germline assignment: CDR1 SEHNR and CDR2 FQNEAQ (reference sequence). The CDR3 runs 14 residues. Here the CDR3 DNA reads TGTGCCAGCAGCTTAGCGCAGGGAAATTATGGCTACACCTTC. This codes for CASSLAQGNYGYTF.

This rearrangement joins TRBV10-3 to TRBJ1-2, with TRBD1 matching 8 bases. This CDR3 spans 14 amino acids. The J segment lost 6 bases and the V segment lost 3 bases, leaving 6 bases of the junction unmatched. Germline V gene sequence: CDR1 ENHRY, CDR2 SYGVKD. The CDR3, as DNA: TGTGCCATCAGTGATACAGGGGGAATGGATGGCTACACCTTC. Its protein is CAISDTGGMDGYTF.